What follows is one TCR beta chain and its context. This sample is drawn from a study of blood T cell repertoires in COVID-19. Germline V CDR1 and CDR2: MNHNY, SVGAGI (reference sequence). This CDR3 spans 14 amino acids. V was clipped by 9 bases and J by 1 base, with 14 bases between them. Generated by immunoSEQ multiplex PCR, the TCRdb table keeps only in-frame clones and is missing some. The repertoire holds roughly 38,000 clones, with 85% as singletons. V and J are TRBV6-6 and TRBJ2-3; D is perhaps TRBD2 (6 bases). The sample was peripheral blood. This receptor was identified in a human donor in a cohort sampled during active COVID-19. CDR3 amino acids: CASLRGLRTDTQYF. The CDR3, as DNA: TGTGCCAGTCTGAGGGGACTCCGCACAGATACGCAGTATTTT.